The table lists the clone carrying this T cell receptor (beta chain) with a few counts. What it recognizes is unknown. Reverse transcribing all isolated RNA meant expressed TCRB transcripts were sequenced. TCRdb keeps only in-frame clones here, not all; method: immunoSEQ multiplex PCR. The sample holds some 150,000 clones, less than 10% seen once. The sample originates from a study of beta chain features in type 1 diabetes. Study-wide results and caveats: A possible short-template PCR bias applies equally to patients and controls.

From germline, CDR1 is WNHNN and CDR2 SYGVQD (reference sequence). The CDR3 contains 13 residues. V lost 3 bases to trimming and J lost 8 bases, with 11 bases between them. The source is a woman in her thirties or forties in good health. The source material was central memory CD4+ T cells from blood. V and J are TRBV10-1 and TRBJ1-5; D not resolved. The CDR3 DNA sequence: TGCGCCAGCAGTGAAACAGTGGCCAAGCCCCAGCATTTT. This encodes CASSETVAKPQHF.